This T cell receptor beta chain was sequenced during a study of memory CD4+ T cells and cytomegalovirus serostatus. Single viable CD3+CD4+CD8-CD45RO+ cells were sorted as the memory CD4+ T cells. CMV serostatus came from serum IgG against pp150, pp28, p38, p52. The germline gives CDR1 MNHEY, CDR2 SMNVEV (reference sequence). Trimming pared 5 bases from V and 4 bases from J, leaving 12 bases between. The CDR3 has 13 residues. This clone was seen a few times. Clones were read by immunoSEQ multiplex PCR, and TCRdb kept only the in-frame ones, dropping some. The sample includes 25,000 to 35,000 clones, more than 60% of them seen just once.

The chain carries TRBV27 and TRBJ2-7; D uncertain. The sample comprised memory CD4+ T cells from blood. This clonotype was obtained from an adult in good health and CMV-seronegative. CDR3 in amino acids: CASSPITRYEQYF. The CDR3 DNA reads as TGTGCCAGCAGTCCGATCACCCGGTACGAGCAGTACTTC.